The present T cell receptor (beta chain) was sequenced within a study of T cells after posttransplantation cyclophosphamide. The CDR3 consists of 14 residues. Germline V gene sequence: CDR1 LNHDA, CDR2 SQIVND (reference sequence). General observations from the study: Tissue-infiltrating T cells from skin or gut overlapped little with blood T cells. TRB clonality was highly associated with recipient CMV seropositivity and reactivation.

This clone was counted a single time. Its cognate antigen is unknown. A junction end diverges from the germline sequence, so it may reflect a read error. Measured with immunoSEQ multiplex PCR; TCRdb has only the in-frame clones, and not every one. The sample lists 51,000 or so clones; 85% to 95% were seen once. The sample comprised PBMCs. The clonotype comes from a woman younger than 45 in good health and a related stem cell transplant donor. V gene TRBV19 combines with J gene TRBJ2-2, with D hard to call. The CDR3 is CASSISPNIGELFF. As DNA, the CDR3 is TGTGCCAGTAGTATCTCCCCGAACATCGGGGAGCTGTTTTTT.